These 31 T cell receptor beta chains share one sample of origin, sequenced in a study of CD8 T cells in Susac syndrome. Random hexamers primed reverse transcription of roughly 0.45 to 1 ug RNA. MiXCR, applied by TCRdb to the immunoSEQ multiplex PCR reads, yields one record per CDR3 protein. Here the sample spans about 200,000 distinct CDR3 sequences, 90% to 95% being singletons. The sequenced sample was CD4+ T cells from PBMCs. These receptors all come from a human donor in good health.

The CDR3 loop is CAWSRGRVRGNTEAFF. CDR3 bases: TGTGCCTGGAGTCGGGGAAGGGTGAGAGGGAACACTGAAGCTTTCTTT. The chain is built from TRBV30 and TRBJ1-1; no clear D gene. The CDR3 totals 16 residues. The V gene's germline CDR1 is GTSNPN and CDR2 SVGIG (reference sequence). Trimming stripped 2 bases from V and 1 base from J, with 17 bases between.

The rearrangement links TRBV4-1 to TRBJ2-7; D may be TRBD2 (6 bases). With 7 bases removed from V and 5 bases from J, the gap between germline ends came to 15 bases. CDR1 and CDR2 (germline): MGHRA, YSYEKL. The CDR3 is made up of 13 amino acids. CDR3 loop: CASNRDGRDEQYF. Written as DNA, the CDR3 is TGCGCCAGCAACCGGGACGGGAGAGACGAGCAGTACTTC.

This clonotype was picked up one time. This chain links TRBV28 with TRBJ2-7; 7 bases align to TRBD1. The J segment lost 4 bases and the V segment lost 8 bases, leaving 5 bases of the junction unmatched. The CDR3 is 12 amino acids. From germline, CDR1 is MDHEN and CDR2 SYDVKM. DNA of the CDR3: TGTGCCAGCGGCTTGACAGGGTACGAGCAGTACGTC. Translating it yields CASGLTGYEQYV.

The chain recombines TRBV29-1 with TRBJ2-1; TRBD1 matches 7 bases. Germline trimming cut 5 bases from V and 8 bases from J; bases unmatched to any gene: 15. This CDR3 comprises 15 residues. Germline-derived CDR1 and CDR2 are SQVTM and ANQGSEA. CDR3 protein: CSVTPTGAGGHEQFF. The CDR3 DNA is TGCAGCGTTACACCAACAGGGGCCGGCGGCCATGAGCAGTTCTTC.

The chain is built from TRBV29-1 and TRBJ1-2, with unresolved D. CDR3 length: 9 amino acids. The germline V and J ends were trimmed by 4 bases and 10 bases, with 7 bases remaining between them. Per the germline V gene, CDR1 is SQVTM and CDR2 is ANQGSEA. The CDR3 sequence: CSVGFDYTF. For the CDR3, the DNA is TGCAGCGTTGGATTCGACTACACCTTC.

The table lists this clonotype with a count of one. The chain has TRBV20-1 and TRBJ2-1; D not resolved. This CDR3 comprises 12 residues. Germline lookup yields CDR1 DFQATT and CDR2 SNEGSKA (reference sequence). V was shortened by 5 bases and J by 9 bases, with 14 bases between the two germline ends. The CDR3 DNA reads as TGCAGTGCTTATAACAGCGTTACTGAGCAGTTCTTC. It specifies CSAYNSVTEQFF.

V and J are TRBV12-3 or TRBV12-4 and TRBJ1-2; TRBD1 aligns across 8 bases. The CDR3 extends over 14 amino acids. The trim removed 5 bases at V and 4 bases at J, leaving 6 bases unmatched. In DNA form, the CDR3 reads TGTGCCAGCAGTCCACGGGGACAGGCCTATGGCTACACCTTC. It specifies CASSPRGQAYGYTF.

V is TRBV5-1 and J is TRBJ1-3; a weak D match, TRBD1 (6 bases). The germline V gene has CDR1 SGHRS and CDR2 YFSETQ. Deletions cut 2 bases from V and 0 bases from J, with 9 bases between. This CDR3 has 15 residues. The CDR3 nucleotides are TGCGCCAGCAGCTTCACAGGGACCTCTGGAAACACCATATATTTT. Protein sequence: CASSFTGTSGNTIYF.

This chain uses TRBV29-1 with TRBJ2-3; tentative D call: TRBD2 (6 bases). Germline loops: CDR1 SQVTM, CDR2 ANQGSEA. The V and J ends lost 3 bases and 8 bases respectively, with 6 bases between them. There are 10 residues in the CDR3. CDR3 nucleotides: TGCAGCGTTGAGGGGGGTACGCAGTATTTT. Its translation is CSVEGGTQYF.

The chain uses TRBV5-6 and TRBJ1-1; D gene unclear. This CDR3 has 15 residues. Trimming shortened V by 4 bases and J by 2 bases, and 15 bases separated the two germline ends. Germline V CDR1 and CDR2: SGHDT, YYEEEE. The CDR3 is CASSNYALPNTEAFF. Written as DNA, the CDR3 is TGTGCCAGCAGCAACTACGCCCTGCCTAACACTGAAGCTTTCTTT.

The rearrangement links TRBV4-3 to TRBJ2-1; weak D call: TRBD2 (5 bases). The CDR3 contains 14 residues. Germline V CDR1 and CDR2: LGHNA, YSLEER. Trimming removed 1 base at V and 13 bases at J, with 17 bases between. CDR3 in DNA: TGCGCCAGCAGCCAAGTGCGAGGGTGGCACCCACAGTTCTTC. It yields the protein CASSQVRGWHPQFF.

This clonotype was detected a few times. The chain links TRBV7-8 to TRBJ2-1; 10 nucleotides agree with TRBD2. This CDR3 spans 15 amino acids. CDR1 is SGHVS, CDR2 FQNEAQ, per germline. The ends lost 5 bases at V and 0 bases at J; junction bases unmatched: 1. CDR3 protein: CASSRLAGSYNEQFF. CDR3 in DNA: TGTGCCAGCAGCCGACTAGCGGGCTCCTACAATGAGCAGTTCTTC.

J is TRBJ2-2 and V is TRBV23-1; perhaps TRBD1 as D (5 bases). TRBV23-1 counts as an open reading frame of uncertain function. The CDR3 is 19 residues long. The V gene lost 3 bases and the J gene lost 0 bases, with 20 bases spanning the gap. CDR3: CASSHLRQGAESNTGELFF. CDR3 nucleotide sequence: TGCGCCAGCAGTCATCTCCGTCAAGGGGCAGAGTCGAACACCGGGGAGCTGTTTTTT.

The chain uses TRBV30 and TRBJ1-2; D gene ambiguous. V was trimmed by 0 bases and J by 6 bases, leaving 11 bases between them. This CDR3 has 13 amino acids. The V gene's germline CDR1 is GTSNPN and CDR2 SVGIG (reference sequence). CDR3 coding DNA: TGTGCCTGGAGTGTTAGGCTCGAACATGGCTACACCTTC. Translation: CAWSVRLEHGYTF.

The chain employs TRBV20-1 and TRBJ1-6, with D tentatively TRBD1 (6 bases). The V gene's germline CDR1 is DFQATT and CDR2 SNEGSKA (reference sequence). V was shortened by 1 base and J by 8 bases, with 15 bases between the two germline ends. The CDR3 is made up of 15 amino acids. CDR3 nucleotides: TGCAGTGCTAGAGGTGGCGGGGGCGAGTATTCACCCCTCCACTTT. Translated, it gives CSARGGGGEYSPLHF.

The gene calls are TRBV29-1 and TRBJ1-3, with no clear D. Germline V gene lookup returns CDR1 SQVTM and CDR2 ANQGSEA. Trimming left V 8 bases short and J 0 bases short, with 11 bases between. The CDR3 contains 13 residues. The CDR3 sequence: CSSDDISGNTIYF. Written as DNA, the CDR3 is TGCAGCTCAGATGACATCTCTGGAAACACCATATATTTT. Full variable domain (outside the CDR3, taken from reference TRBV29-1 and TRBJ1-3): SAVISQKPSRDICQRGTSLTIQCQVDSQVTMMFWYRQQPGQSLTLIATANQGSEATYESGFVIDKFPISRPNLTFSTLTVSNMSPEDSSIYLCSSDDISGNTIYFGEGSWLTVV.

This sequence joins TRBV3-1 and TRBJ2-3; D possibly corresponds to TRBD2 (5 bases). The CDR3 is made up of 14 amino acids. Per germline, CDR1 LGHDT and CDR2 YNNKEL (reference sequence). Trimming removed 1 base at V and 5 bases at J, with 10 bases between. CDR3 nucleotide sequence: TGTGCCAGCAGCCAAGGTTGGGGAGAAGATACGCAGTATTTT. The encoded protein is CASSQGWGEDTQYF.

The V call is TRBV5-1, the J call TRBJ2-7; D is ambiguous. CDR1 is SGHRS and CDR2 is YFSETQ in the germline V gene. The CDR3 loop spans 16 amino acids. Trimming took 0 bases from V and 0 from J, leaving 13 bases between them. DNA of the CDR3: TGCGCCAGCAGCTTGGGCTTCGGTAGGAGCTCCTACGAGCAGTACTTC. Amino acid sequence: CASSLGFGRSSYEQYF.

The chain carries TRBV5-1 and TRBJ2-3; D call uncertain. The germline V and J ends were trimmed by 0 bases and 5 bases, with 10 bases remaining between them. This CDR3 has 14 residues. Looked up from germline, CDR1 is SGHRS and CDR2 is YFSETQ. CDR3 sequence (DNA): TGCGCCAGCAGCTTGGAGGTGGGGAAAGATACGCAGTATTTT. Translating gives CASSLEVGKDTQYF.

The CDR3 region has the DNA TGTGCCAGCAGCCAAGATAGTACGGGTCTTCGCCTGTACTTC. Residues: CASSQDSTGLRLYF. J is TRBJ2-7 and V is TRBV14; D unresolved. V was trimmed by 0 bases and J by 12 bases, leaving 18 bases between them. In germline, CDR1 is SGHDN, CDR2 FVKESK. CDR3 size: 14 residues.

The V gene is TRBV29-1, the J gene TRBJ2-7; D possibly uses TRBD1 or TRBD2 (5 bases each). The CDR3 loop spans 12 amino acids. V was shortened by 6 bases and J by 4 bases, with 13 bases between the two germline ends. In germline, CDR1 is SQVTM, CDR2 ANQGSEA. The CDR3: CSVGDDLYEQYV. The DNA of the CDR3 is TGCAGCGTGGGGGACGACTTGTACGAGCAGTACGTC.

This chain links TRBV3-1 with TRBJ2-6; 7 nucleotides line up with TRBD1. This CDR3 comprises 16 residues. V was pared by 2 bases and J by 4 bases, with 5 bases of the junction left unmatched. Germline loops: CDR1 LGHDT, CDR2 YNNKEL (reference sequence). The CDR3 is CASSQPQGPGANVLTF. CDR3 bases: TGTGCCAGCAGCCAACCACAGGGGCCCGGGGCCAACGTCCTGACTTTC.

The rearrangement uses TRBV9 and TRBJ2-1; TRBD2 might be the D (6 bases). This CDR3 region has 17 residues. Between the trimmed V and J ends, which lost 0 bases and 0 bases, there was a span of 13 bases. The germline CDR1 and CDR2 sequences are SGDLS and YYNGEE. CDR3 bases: TGTGCCAGCAGCGTAGGTAGCGGCACCCCCTCCTACAATGAGCAGTTCTTC. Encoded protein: CASSVGSGTPSYNEQFF.

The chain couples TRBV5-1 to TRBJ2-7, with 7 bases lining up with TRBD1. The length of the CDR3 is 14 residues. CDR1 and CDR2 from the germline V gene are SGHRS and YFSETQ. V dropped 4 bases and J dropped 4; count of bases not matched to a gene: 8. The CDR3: CASSQDRRAYEQYF. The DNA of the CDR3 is TGCGCCAGCAGCCAGGACAGGCGGGCATACGAGCAGTACTTC.

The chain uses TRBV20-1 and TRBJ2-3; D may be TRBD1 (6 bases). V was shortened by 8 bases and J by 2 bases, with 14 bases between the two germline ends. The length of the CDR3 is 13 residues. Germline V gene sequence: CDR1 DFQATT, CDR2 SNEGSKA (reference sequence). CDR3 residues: CSRSHRATDTQYF. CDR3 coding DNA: TGCAGTAGAAGCCACAGGGCCACAGATACGCAGTATTTT.

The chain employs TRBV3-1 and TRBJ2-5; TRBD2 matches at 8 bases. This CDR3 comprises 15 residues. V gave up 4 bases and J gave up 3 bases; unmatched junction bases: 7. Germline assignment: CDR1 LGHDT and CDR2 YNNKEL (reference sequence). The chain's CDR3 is CASSPLSGGKETQYF. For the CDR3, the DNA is TGTGCCAGCAGCCCCCTCAGCGGGGGTAAAGAGACCCAGTACTTC.

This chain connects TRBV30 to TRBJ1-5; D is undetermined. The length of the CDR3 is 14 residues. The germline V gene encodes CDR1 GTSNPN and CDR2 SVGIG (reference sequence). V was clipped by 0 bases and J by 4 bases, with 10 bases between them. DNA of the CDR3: TGTGCCTGGAGTGTAATACAGACGAATCAGCCCCAGCATTTT. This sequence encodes CAWSVIQTNQPQHF.

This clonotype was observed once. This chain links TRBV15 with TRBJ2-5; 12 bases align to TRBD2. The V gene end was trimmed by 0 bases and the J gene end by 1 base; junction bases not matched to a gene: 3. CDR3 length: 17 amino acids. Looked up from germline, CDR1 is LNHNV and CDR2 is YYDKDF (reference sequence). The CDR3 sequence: CATSREGTSGPQETQYF. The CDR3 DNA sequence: TGTGCCACCAGCAGAGAAGGGACTAGCGGGCCCCAAGAGACCCAGTACTTC.

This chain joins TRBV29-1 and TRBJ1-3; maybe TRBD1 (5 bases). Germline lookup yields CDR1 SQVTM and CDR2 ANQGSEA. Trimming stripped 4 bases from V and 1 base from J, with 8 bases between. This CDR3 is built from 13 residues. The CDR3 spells CSVAQGSGNTIYF. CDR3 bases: TGCAGCGTTGCTCAGGGTTCTGGAAACACCATATATTTT. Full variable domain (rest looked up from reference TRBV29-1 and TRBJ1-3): SAVISQKPSRDICQRGTSLTIQCQVDSQVTMMFWYRQQPGQSLTLIATANQGSEATYESGFVIDKFPISRPNLTFSTLTVSNMSPEDSSIYLCSVAQGSGNTIYFGEGSWLTVV.

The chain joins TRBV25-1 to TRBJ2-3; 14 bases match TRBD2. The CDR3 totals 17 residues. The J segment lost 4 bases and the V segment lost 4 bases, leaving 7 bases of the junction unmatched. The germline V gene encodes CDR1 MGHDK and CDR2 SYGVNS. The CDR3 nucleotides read TGTGCCAGCAGTGGGGGGACTAGCGGGAGTCGGGCAGATACGCAGTATTTT. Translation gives CASSGGTSGSRADTQYF.

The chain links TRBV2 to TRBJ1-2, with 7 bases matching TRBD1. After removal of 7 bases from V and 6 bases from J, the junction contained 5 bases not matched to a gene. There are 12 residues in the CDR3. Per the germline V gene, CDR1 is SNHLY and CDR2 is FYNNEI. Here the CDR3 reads CASIQTGDGYTF. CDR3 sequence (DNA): TGTGCCAGCATTCAAACAGGGGATGGCTACACCTTC.